Listed here are 26 T cell receptor beta chains from one sample, sequenced in a study of blood T cell repertoires in COVID-19 (dated by TCRdb to the early 2020s). Library prep was done by the immunoSEQ multiplex PCR assay. What TCRdb holds here is the immuneACCESS table cut down to in-frame rearrangements. Part of the clones is not present; checked against another copy, under half of the missing clones reflect an unresolved V gene, and the others are unexplained. This sample is represented by roughly 230,000 clones; about 84% of them were singletons. In total, the top ten clones hold 7.9% of the sample. Sequenced input: peripheral blood. The receptors come from a woman aged 80 or older with acute or convalescent COVID-19.

The chain carries TRBV7-3 and TRBJ2-6, with 10 bases fitting TRBD1. Germline V gives CDR1 SGHTA, CDR2 FQGTGA. V was pared by 4 bases and J by 0 bases, with 9 bases of the junction left unmatched. This CDR3 spans 19 amino acids. This chain's CDR3 is CASSSAGQGPRSGANVLTF. CDR3 DNA sequence: TGTGCCAGCAGCTCTGCGGGACAGGGGCCCCGCTCTGGGGCCAACGTCCTGACTTTC.

The chain links TRBV12-5 to TRBJ2-2, with 13 bases lining up with TRBD2. The CDR3 sequence is 16 residues long. Per the germline V gene, CDR1 is LGHNT and CDR2 is FRNRAP. Losses at the gene ends were 0 bases for V and 8 bases for J; bases not matched to a gene: 3. The chain's CDR3 is CASGLVTSGRTGELFF. DNA of the CDR3: TGTGCTAGTGGTTTGGTGACTAGCGGGAGGACGGGGGAGCTGTTTTTT.

This sequence joins TRBV5-1 and TRBJ2-2; 7 bases agree with TRBD2. V lost 4 bases, J lost 5 bases, and 8 bases stayed unmatched. CDR1 is SGHRS and CDR2 is YFSETQ in the germline V gene. This CDR3 has 15 amino acids. The CDR3 sequence: CASSLYGGGTGELFF. The CDR3 nucleotides are TGCGCCAGCAGCCTCTACGGGGGAGGGACCGGGGAGCTGTTTTTT.

This rearrangement joins TRBV7-9 to TRBJ2-2; 13 bases align to TRBD2. Germline V gene lookup returns CDR1 SEHNR and CDR2 FQNEAQ (reference sequence). V shed 6 bases and J 4 bases; nucleotides not matched to a gene: 8. This CDR3 has 17 amino acids. This chain's CDR3 is CASSRTSGRSGTGELFF. The CDR3 region has the DNA TGTGCCAGCAGTCGGACTAGCGGGAGATCGGGCACCGGGGAGCTGTTTTTT.

The chain carries TRBV5-4 and TRBJ1-1; weak D call: TRBD1 (6 bases). In germline, CDR1 is SGHNT, CDR2 YYREEE (reference sequence). Trimming took off 0 bases at V and 5 bases at J, with 11 bases between the two ends. This CDR3 comprises 14 residues. The CDR3 bases are TGTGCCAGCAGCTTGGATCCAGGGGTGACTGAAGCTTTCTTT. This translates into CASSLDPGVTEAFF. The full variable domain, completed using reference TRBV5-4 and TRBJ1-1, is ETGVTQSPTHLIKTRGQQVTLRCSSQSGHNTVSWYQQALGQGPQFIFQYYREEENGRGNFPPRFSGLQFPNYSSELNVNALELDDSALYLCASSLDPGVTEAFFGQGTRLTVV.

In nucleotides, the CDR3 is TGTGCCAGCAGCTTACCAGGACAGGGCCAGCATTTT. This translates into CASSLPGQGQHF. The gene calls are TRBV7-2 and TRBJ1-5; 8 positions match TRBD1. The germline V gene has CDR1 SGHTA and CDR2 FQGNSA. CDR3 length: 12 residues. V lost 2 bases and J lost 12; bases outside the gene matches: 3.

The rearrangement links TRBV19 to TRBJ2-6, with 9 bases lining up with TRBD2. This CDR3 contains 16 residues. V lost 4 bases to trimming and J lost 0 bases; unmatched junction nucleotides: 1. Looked up from germline, CDR1 is LNHDA and CDR2 is SQIVND (reference sequence). CDR3 loop: CASSKAGGSGANVLTF. The CDR3 DNA is TGTGCCAGTAGTAAAGCGGGAGGCTCTGGGGCCAACGTCCTGACTTTC. Combining the CDR3 with reference TRBV19 and TRBJ2-6 gives the whole variable domain DGGITQSPKYLFRKEGQNVTLSCEQNLNHDAMYWYRQDPGQGLRLIYYSQIVNDFQKGDIAEGYSVSREKKESFPLTVTSAQKNPTAFYLCASSKAGGSGANVLTFGAGSRLTVL.

The V and J genes are TRBV5-1 and TRBJ1-1, with 7 bases identical to TRBD1. There are 15 residues in the CDR3. Germline loops: CDR1 SGHRS, CDR2 YFSETQ. V dropped 0 bases and J dropped 3; count of bases not matched to a gene: 5. This chain's CDR3 is CASSLARGADTEAFF. The CDR3 DNA follows: TGCGCCAGCAGCTTGGCCAGGGGGGCGGACACTGAAGCTTTCTTT.

The V call is TRBV28, the J call TRBJ1-3, with D tentatively TRBD1 (5 bases). The CDR3 totals 13 residues. V dropped 10 bases and J dropped 2 bases, with 12 bases sitting between them. Germline CDR1 and CDR2: MDHEN and SYDVKM. The CDR3 DNA reads TGTGCCACCTTCACAGGAGCTGGAAACACCATATATTTT. Its protein is CATFTGAGNTIYF.

V gene TRBV16 combines with J gene TRBJ1-1, with D possibly being TRBD1 (5 bases). CDR1 KGHSY and CDR2 FQNENV come from the germline V gene. Trimming removed 0 bases from V and 10 bases from J, with 9 bases in between. CDR3 length: 12 residues. CDR3 sequence: CASSQSTRGAFF. The DNA of the CDR3 is TGTGCCAGCAGCCAATCCACAAGGGGAGCTTTCTTT.

J is TRBJ1-2 and V is TRBV5-4; D perhaps matches TRBD1 (5 bases). Deletions cut 1 base from V and 1 base from J, with 8 bases between. There are 14 residues in the CDR3. From germline, CDR1 is SGHNT and CDR2 YYREEE (reference sequence). Here the CDR3 reads CASSLQQGNYGYTF. CDR3 coding DNA: TGTGCCAGCAGCTTGCAGCAGGGTAACTATGGCTACACCTTC.

This clone appeared once. The chain recombines TRBV2 with TRBJ2-5; 7 bases fit TRBD1. Germline assignment: CDR1 SNHLY and CDR2 FYNNEI. The CDR3 length is 14 residues. V dropped 4 bases and J dropped 7; count of bases not matched to a gene: 9. Here the CDR3 reads CASSADRSGGTQYF. The DNA of the CDR3 is TGTGCCAGCAGTGCGGACAGGTCTGGGGGGACCCAGTACTTC.

This clone has a handful of counts. Other nucleotide sequences from this sample produce the same CDR3. This chain links TRBV9 with TRBJ2-1; tentatively, D is TRBD2 (6 bases). Germline V CDR1 and CDR2: SGDLS, YYNGEE. V lost 4 bases, J lost 0 bases, and 11 bases lay in between. This CDR3 is 15 amino acids long. CDR3 nucleotide sequence: TGTGCCAGCAGCCCCAGCGGGTCCTCCTACAATGAGCAGTTCTTC. Translation: CASSPSGSSYNEQFF.

This chain uses TRBV28 with TRBJ1-2; a weak D match, TRBD1 (6 bases). Trimming took 6 bases from V and 5 from J, leaving 16 bases between them. The CDR3 spans 14 residues. The germline gives CDR1 MDHEN, CDR2 SYDVKM. The CDR3 DNA sequence: TGTGCCAGCAGCCCCGGGGGGCAGCCTTATGGCTACACCTTC. This encodes CASSPGGQPYGYTF.

The V and J genes are TRBV6-6 and TRBJ2-7, with 11 bases identical to TRBD2. CDR1 is MNHNY and CDR2 is SVGAGI in the germline V gene (reference sequence). This CDR3 is built from 19 residues. V gave up 5 bases and J gave up 0 bases; unmatched junction bases: 15. The CDR3 loop is CASSPLPSGGSRSSYEQYF. The CDR3 DNA sequence: TGTGCCAGCAGTCCACTCCCTAGCGGGGGGTCTCGGAGCTCCTACGAGCAGTACTTC.

This clone was counted a few times. V is TRBV5-1 and J is TRBJ2-3, with 10 bases aligning to TRBD1. Trimming at V came to 1 base and at J to 5 bases, leaving 7 bases not matched to a gene. This CDR3 spans 16 amino acids. From germline, CDR1 is SGHRS and CDR2 YFSETQ. The CDR3 DNA follows: TGCGCCAGCAGCTTGTCAGTAGACAGGGGGCGAGATACGCAGTATTTT. Its protein is CASSLSVDRGRDTQYF.

The chain recombines TRBV20-1 with TRBJ2-7, with D possibly being TRBD2 (5 bases). Germline CDR1 DFQATT, CDR2 SNEGSKA (reference sequence). The CDR3 is made up of 13 amino acids. CDR3 amino acids: CSASRGALGEQYF. The CDR3 DNA is TGCAGCGCCAGTCGGGGAGCCCTAGGCGAGCAGTACTTC.

The rearrangement joins TRBV27 to TRBJ2-1, with D hard to call. This CDR3 comprises 13 residues. Germline V CDR1 and CDR2: MNHEY, SMNVEV (reference sequence). Trimming removed 6 bases at V and 2 bases at J, with 8 bases between. The CDR3 loop is CASRLAAYNEQFF. DNA of the CDR3: TGTGCCAGCAGACTCGCGGCCTACAATGAGCAGTTCTTC.

This clone was seen more than once but under ten times. The rearrangement joins TRBV28 to TRBJ2-7, with D possibly being TRBD2 (6 bases). CDR1 is MDHEN and CDR2 is SYDVKM in the germline V gene. The CDR3 is 15 residues long. V lost 1 base to trimming and J lost 6 bases, with 16 bases between them. In DNA, the CDR3 is TGTGCCAGCAGTTTATATGGAGGGTTTGGGGGCGAGCAGTACTTC. Translating gives CASSLYGGFGGEQYF.

The CDR3 bases are TGTGCCAGCAGCTCGAGCGTGGGGGGGCCCGACGAGCAGTACTTC. Translated, it gives CASSSSVGGPDEQYF. The V and J genes are TRBV7-2 and TRBJ2-7; weak D call: TRBD2 (7 bases). The CDR3 length is 15 residues. CDR1 and CDR2 from the germline V gene are SGHTA and FQGNSA. The V end was cut by 4 bases, the J end by 5 bases, with 18 bases between.

The rearrangement uses TRBV5-4 and TRBJ1-2; D is ambiguous. The V and J ends lost 0 bases and 2 bases respectively, with 5 bases between them. The CDR3 covers 13 residues. Per the germline V gene, CDR1 is SGHNT and CDR2 is YYREEE (reference sequence). The CDR3 is CASSLAGNYGYTF. CDR3 coding DNA: TGTGCCAGCAGCTTGGCAGGAAACTATGGCTACACCTTC.

This chain links TRBV11-2 with TRBJ1-2, with 9 bases fitting TRBD1. The CDR3 runs to 13 residues. The trim removed 4 bases at V and 4 bases at J, leaving 1 base unmatched. Germline V gene data show CDR1 as SGHAT and CDR2 as FQNNGV. As DNA, the CDR3 is TGTGCCAGCAGCTCGGACAGGGGCTATGGCTACACCTTC. Its protein product is CASSSDRGYGYTF.

In this sample, this clone turned up once. V is TRBV2 and J is TRBJ1-3; D possibly corresponds to TRBD1 (5 bases). Between the trimmed V and J ends, which lost 4 bases and 0 bases, there was a span of 10 bases. CDR1 is SNHLY and CDR2 is FYNNEI in the germline V gene. The CDR3 is 15 amino acids. The CDR3 DNA reads TGTGCCAGCAGTGTGACAGCAATCTCTGGAAACACCATATATTTT. This sequence encodes CASSVTAISGNTIYF. The full variable domain, completed using reference TRBV2 and TRBJ1-3, is EPEVTQTPSHQVTQMGQEVILRCVPISNHLYFYWYRQILGQKVEFLVSFYNNEISEKSEIFDDQFSVERPDGSNFTLKIRSTKLEDSAMYFCASSVTAISGNTIYFGEGSWLTVV.

This chain uses TRBV27 with TRBJ1-2; D might be TRBD1 (6 bases). V was pared by 0 bases and J by 6 bases, with 8 bases between. The CDR3 covers 13 residues. The germline V gene has CDR1 MNHEY and CDR2 SMNVEV (reference sequence). The CDR3 nucleotides are TGTGCCAGCAGTTTATCACAGGGCCATGGCTACACCTTC. Its translation is CASSLSQGHGYTF.

The rearrangement links TRBV10-3 to TRBJ2-3; 8 bases are a match to TRBD2. The CDR3 has 15 residues. Germline assignment: CDR1 ENHRY and CDR2 SYGVKD. J gave up 4 bases and V 8 bases, and 11 bases lay outside the gene matches. CDR3 DNA: TGTGCCATCTCAACACCCAGCGGGAGCTCAGATACGCAGTATTTT. Translated: CAISTPSGSSDTQYF.

This sequence joins TRBV5-1 and TRBJ2-1, with D perhaps TRBD2 (5 bases). The CDR3 covers 15 residues. V was pared by 0 bases and J by 0 bases, with 7 bases between. CDR1 and CDR2 (germline): SGHRS, YFSETQ. Written as DNA, the CDR3 is TGCGCCAGCAGCTTGGCGGCGGGCTCCTACAATGAGCAGTTCTTC. This encodes CASSLAAGSYNEQFF.